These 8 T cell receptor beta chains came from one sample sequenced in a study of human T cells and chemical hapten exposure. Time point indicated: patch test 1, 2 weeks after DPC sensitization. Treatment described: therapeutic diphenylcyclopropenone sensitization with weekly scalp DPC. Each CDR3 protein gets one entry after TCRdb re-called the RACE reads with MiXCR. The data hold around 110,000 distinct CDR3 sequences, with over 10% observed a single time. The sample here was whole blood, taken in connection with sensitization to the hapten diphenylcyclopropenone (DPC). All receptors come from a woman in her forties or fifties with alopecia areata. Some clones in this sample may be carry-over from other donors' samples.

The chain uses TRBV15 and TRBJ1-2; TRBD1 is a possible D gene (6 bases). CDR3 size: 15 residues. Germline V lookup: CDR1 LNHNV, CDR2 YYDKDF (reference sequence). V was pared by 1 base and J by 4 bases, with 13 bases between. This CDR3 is CATSRAHRGLYGYTF. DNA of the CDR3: TGTGCCACCAGCAGAGCTCATCGGGGGCTCTATGGCTACACCTTC.

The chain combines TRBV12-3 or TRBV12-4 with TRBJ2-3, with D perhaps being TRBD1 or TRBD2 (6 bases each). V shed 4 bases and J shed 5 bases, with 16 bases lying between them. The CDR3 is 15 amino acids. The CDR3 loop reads CASSSHRGQGDTQYF. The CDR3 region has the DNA TGTGCCAGCAGTTCCCACCGGGGGCAGGGAGATACGCAGTATTTT.

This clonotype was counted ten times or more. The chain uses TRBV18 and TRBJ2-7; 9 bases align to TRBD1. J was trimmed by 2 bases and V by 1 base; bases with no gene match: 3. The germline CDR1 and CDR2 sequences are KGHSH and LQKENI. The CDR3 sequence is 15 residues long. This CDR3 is CASSPRTGVPYEQYF. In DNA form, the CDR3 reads TGTGCCAGCTCACCACGGACAGGGGTTCCCTACGAGCAGTACTTC.

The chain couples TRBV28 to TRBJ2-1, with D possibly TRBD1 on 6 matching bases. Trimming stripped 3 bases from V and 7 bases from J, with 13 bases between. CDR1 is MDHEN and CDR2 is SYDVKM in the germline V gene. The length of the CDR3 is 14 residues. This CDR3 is CASSFQTGRNEQFF. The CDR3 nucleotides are TGTGCCAGCAGTTTTCAGACAGGTAGAAATGAGCAGTTCTTC.

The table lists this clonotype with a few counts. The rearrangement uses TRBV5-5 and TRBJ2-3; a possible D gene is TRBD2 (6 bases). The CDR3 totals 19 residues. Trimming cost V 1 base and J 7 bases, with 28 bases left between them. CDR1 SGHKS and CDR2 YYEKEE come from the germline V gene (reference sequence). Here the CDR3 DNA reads TGTGCCAGCAGCTTGTGGTACGGCCCCGCGGGGAATTTCTCTCATACGCAGTATTTT. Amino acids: CASSLWYGPAGNFSHTQYF.

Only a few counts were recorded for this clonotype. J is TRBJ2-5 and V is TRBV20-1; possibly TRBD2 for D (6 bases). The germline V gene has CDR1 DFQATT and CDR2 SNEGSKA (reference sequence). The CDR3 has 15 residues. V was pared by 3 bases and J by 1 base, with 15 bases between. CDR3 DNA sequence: TGCAGTGCTAGGGGGGGTAGGGAACGCCAAGAGACCCAGTACTTC. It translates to CSARGGRERQETQYF.

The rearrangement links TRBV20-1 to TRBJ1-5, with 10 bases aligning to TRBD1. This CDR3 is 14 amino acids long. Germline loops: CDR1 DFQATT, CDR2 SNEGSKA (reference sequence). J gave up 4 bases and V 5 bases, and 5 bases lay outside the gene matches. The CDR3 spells CSAPTGGKNQPQHF. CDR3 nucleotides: TGCAGTGCTCCGACAGGGGGCAAAAATCAGCCCCAGCATTTT.

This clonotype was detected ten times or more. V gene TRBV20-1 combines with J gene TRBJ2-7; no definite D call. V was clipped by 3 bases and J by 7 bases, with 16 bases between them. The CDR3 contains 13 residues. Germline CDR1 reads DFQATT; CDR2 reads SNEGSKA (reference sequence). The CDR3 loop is CSASHSGRFEQYF. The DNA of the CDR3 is TGCAGTGCTAGTCATAGTGGACGATTTGAGCAGTACTTC.